The present T cell receptor (beta chain) was sequenced within a study of blood T cell repertoires in COVID-19. Some clones are missing from TCRdb's copy, which holds only in-frame ones; the method was immunoSEQ multiplex PCR. The sample includes about 48,000 clones, about four fifths of them seen just once. This clone occurred a few times. The ends were cut back, 8 bases at V and 6 bases at J, with 17 bases in the middle. CDR1 and CDR2 from the germline V gene are MNHEY and SVGEGT. This CDR3 comprises 14 residues. The chain joins TRBV6-2 or TRBV6-3 to TRBJ2-1, with a possible D match to TRBD2 (5 bases). This sequence was found in a human donor in a cohort sampled during active COVID-19. The source material was peripheral blood. The CDR3 protein is CASRRGNPTNEQFF. The CDR3 DNA reads as TGTGCCAGCCGCCGAGGGAATCCTACCAATGAGCAGTTCTTC.